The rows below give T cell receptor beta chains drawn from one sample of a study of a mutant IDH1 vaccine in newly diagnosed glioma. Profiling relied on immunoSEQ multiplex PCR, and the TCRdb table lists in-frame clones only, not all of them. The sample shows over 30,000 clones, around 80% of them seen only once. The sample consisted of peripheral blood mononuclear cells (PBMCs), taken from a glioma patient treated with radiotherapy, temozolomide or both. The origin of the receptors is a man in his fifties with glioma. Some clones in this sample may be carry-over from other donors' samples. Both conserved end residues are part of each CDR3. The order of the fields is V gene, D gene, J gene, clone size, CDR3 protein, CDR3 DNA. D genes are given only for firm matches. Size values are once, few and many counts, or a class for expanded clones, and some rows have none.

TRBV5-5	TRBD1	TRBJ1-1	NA	CASSSSNVGRGLTGNTEAFF	TGTGCCAGCAGCTCGAGTAACGTAGGAAGGGGGCTTACCGGGAACACTGAAGCTTTCTTT
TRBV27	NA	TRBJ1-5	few	CASSQDRNQPQHF	TGTGCCAGCAGTCAGGACCGGAATCAGCCCCAGCATTTT
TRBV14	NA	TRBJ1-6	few	CASSPPAGAYNSPLHF	TGTGCCAGCAGCCCACCCGCGGGGGCCTATAATTCACCCCTCCACTTT
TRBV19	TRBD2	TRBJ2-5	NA	CASSTTGTSGSTGETQYF	TGTGCCAGTAGTACGACCGGGACTAGCGGGAGTACGGGGGAGACCCAGTACTTC
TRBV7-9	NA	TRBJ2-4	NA	CASTISPGPSADIQYF	TGTGCCAGCACCATATCCCCGGGTCCCTCCGCGGACATTCAGTACTTC
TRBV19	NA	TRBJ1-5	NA	CASSTGNQPQHF	TGTGCCAGTAGTACAGGGAATCAGCCCCAGCATTTT
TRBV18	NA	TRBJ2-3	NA	CASSYTTQGTDTQYF	TGTGCCAGCTCGTACACTACCCAGGGCACAGATACGCAGTATTTT
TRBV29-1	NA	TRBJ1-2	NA	CSVEDLGGGTGGYTF	TGCAGCGTTGAAGATCTCGGCGGGGGGACGGGAGGCTACACCTTC
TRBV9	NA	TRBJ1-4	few	CASSVVTSRGEKLFF	TGTGCCAGCAGCGTAGTCACATCCAGGGGCGAAAAACTGTTTTTT
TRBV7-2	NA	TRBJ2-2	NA	CASSLVGLAAGTGELFF	TGTGCCAGCAGCTTAGTCGGCCTAGCAGCCGGCACCGGGGAGCTGTTTTTT